This entry describes one TCR beta chain. The antigen it binds to is not known. Qualities for individual bases were not recorded, and no much larger clone is one base off. Donors formed part of the validation cohort, which comprised about 130 subjects and was distinct from the first cohort of roughly 600 subjects. These data are taken from a study of cytomegalovirus exposure and HLA in healthy donors (dated by TCRdb to about 2017). About the study as a whole: The 670 or so repertoires of the first cohort and the approximately 110 validation repertoires were produced on the same platform, according to a later analysis. High-throughput TCR immunosequencing, statistical association of individual TCRs with disease status, and machine learning were combined to predict cytomegalovirus infection status. Besides the first cohort of roughly 660 subjects, a separate validation cohort made up of some 110 different subjects was used. The study aimed to test whether signatures of past pathogen exposure could be identified by cataloging public T cell receptors. Here is what the overall study found, with its caveats: Of the cluster scores, roughly 95% were above 0 in a later analysis, which found that TCRs clustered in the first cohort also tended to co-occur in the 130 or so validation repertoires. A total of fewer than 200 TCR beta chains were listed by the study as associated with cytomegalovirus. Across donors, most TCR sequences were observed very rarely, whereas some public TCRs were present in many individuals. A later analysis had no HLA typing for the validation cohort, so co-occurrence there was scored across all 130 or so repertoires. The authors suggested that the approach could potentially be generalized to other disease states and immunological phenotypes. In vitro tests confirmed that a few of the cytomegalovirus-associated TCR beta chains recognize cytomegalovirus antigens. The classifier was reported to diagnose cytomegalovirus status with high specificity and sensitivity in both the original cohort and the validation cohort.

The library was made by the immunoSEQ multiplex PCR assay. The authors' pipeline ran thus. To diagnose cytomegalovirus status from the catalog of TCR beta chain sequences, a statistical classification framework was built. TCRdb obtained this table from immuneACCESS and retained in-frame rearrangements with V and J assigned. These tables miss some clones; where compared with another copy, unresolved V genes account for less than half of the shortfall, and the remainder is unexplained. The D gene and trimming were derived from the DNA, and the V and J assignments and clone size from that table. The sample table shows tens of thousands of clones, and more than 75% are seen once. The ten largest clones add up to approximately 0.99% of the sample. The CDR3 holds 11 amino acids from the cysteine to the phenylalanine. Only the CDR3 region is kept as DNA, spanning 33 bases read in frame from base 1. Reading the germline V gene (reference sequence) gives CDR1 DFQATT and CDR2 SNEGSKA. Ends trimmed: V by 5 bases, J by 8 bases; bases unmatched to a gene: 3.

The clonotype originates from a man aged 18 to 30 in good health and CMV-seronegative. The chain is encoded by TRBV20-1 joined to TRBJ1-2, with 9 bases in between that match TRBD1. The sample comprised PBMCs. The CDR3 protein sequence reads: CSAGTGRGYTF. The nucleotide sequence is TGCAGTGCTGGGACAGGGCGAGGCTACACCTTC.